This entry lists 13 T cell receptor beta chains sequenced from one sample in a study of cytomegalovirus exposure and HLA in healthy donors. Sequencing used immunoSEQ multiplex PCR; TCRdb keeps in-frame clones, though not all of them. The sample lists about 44,000 clones, over 85% occurring once. The sequencing sample was made of PBMCs. Receptors were obtained from a woman aged 18-35 years in good health and CMV-seronegative.

The chain uses TRBV6-5 and TRBJ1-1; tentative D call: TRBD1 (5 bases). The CDR3 spans 12 residues. Trimming shortened V by 5 bases and J by 7 bases, and 11 bases separated the two germline ends. Per germline, CDR1 MNHEY and CDR2 SVGAGI. CDR3 sequence (DNA): TGTGCCAGCAGTGACACAGGCTTTGAAGCTTTCTTT. This encodes CASSDTGFEAFF.

The chain couples TRBV29-1 to TRBJ1-1; TRBD1 matches 7 bases. There are 13 residues in the CDR3. CDR1 and CDR2 from the germline V gene are SQVTM and ANQGSEA. J gave up 5 bases and V 5 bases, and 8 bases lay outside the gene matches. The CDR3 DNA reads TGCAGCGTTAGGGGGCGACTGAGTACTGAAGCTTTCTTT. Protein: CSVRGRLSTEAFF. Drawing the rest from reference TRBV29-1 and TRBJ1-1, the complete variable domain is SAVISQKPSRDICQRGTSLTIQCQVDSQVTMMFWYRQQPGQSLTLIATANQGSEATYESGFVIDKFPISRPNLTFSTLTVSNMSPEDSSIYLCSVRGRLSTEAFFGQGTRLTVV.

The chain joins TRBV21-1 to TRBJ2-7; the D call of TRBD2 is as the table states it, not checked on the DNA. TRBV21-1 is reported as a pseudogene. This CDR3 spans 14 amino acids. Here the CDR3 DNA reads TGTGCCAGCAGCGGGTGGACTCGACCCTACGAGCAGTACTTC. It codes for CASSGWTRPYEQYF.

A single count supports this clone. The rearrangement links TRBV28 to TRBJ2-3, with unresolved D. The germline V gene has CDR1 MDHEN and CDR2 SYDVKM. The CDR3 contains 12 residues. With 3 bases removed from V and 2 bases from J, the gap between germline ends came to 3 bases. The CDR3 loop is CASSFYTDTQYF. Here the CDR3 DNA reads TGTGCCAGCAGTTTCTACACAGATACGCAGTATTTT.

This chain joins TRBV13 and TRBJ1-3; D might be TRBD1 (5 bases). From germline, CDR1 is PRHDT and CDR2 FYEKMQ (reference sequence). V lost 5 bases to trimming and J lost 0 bases, with 14 bases between them. The CDR3 extends over 16 amino acids. CDR3 DNA: TGTGCCAGCAGCCTTCGGAGGGGTAGCTCTGGAAACACCATATATTTT. This gives the protein CASSLRRGSSGNTIYF.

This clone was seen a single time. V usage is TRBV10-3 and J usage is TRBJ2-7; 9 bases are a match to TRBD1. J lost 7 bases, V lost 3 bases, and 4 bases had no gene match. The CDR3 runs 13 residues. Germline lookup yields CDR1 ENHRY and CDR2 SYGVKD. The CDR3 DNA reads as TGTGCCATCAGTGAACAGGGGGCGGGTGAGCAGTACTTC. Translation: CAISEQGAGEQYF.

The chain carries TRBV28 and TRBJ1-5; 9 positions match TRBD1. Germline assignment: CDR1 MDHEN and CDR2 SYDVKM. This CDR3 contains 15 residues. The trim removed 7 bases at V and 4 bases at J, leaving 8 bases unmatched. CDR3 nucleotide sequence: TGTGCCAGCAATACAGGGGGCGCGGGGAATCAGCCCCAGCATTTT. Translating it yields CASNTGGAGNQPQHF.

This chain connects TRBV28 to TRBJ1-2, with a tentative D call TRBD1 (5 bases). Trimming shortened V by 2 bases and J by 0 bases, and 10 bases separated the two germline ends. The CDR3 covers 15 residues. Per the germline V gene, CDR1 is MDHEN and CDR2 is SYDVKM. CDR3 residues: CASSLRAGSNYGYTF. DNA of the CDR3: TGTGCCAGCAGTTTACGGGCAGGGTCTAACTATGGCTACACCTTC.

The chain combines TRBV28 with TRBJ2-7; D call uncertain. Germline CDR1 MDHEN, CDR2 SYDVKM. The V gene lost 2 bases and the J gene lost 2 bases, with 16 bases spanning the gap. This CDR3 spans 16 amino acids. CDR3 region: CASSLRVGRPTYEQYF. The CDR3 bases are TGTGCCAGCAGTTTAAGAGTTGGCAGGCCCACCTACGAGCAGTACTTC.

The chain has TRBV10-3 and TRBJ2-3; 7 bases line up with TRBD1. The CDR3 is 14 amino acids. Trimming cost V 0 bases and J 5 bases; bases outside gene matches: 2. The V gene's germline CDR1 is ENHRY and CDR2 SYGVKD. As DNA, the CDR3 is TGTGCCATCAGTGAGTCGGCAGGGGGAGATACGCAGTATTTT. Protein: CAISESAGGDTQYF.

This sequence joins TRBV28 and TRBJ2-7; TRBD1 aligns across 8 bases. J was trimmed by 2 bases and V by 6 bases; bases with no gene match: 9. The CDR3 runs 15 residues. Germline CDR1 MDHEN, CDR2 SYDVKM. The CDR3 DNA reads as TGTGCCAGCAGCTCCGGACAGGGCTTCCCCTACGAGCAGTACTTC. Protein: CASSSGQGFPYEQYF. The full variable domain, rest sourced from reference TRBV28 and TRBJ2-7, is DVKVTQSSRYLVKRTGEKVFLECVQDMDHENMFWYRQDPGLGLRLIYFSYDVKMKEKGDIPEGYSVSREKKERFSLILESASTNQTSMYLCASSSGQGFPYEQYFGPGTRLTVT.

This chain joins TRBV28 and TRBJ1-2; TRBD1 agrees at 9 bases. The V gene end was trimmed by 6 bases and the J gene end by 6 bases; junction bases not matched to a gene: 5. The CDR3 totals 13 residues. CDR1 is MDHEN, CDR2 SYDVKM, per germline. Here the CDR3 reads CASRFRDRDGYTF. The CDR3 DNA reads as TGTGCCAGCAGGTTCCGGGACAGGGATGGCTACACCTTC.

The chain joins TRBV5-4 to TRBJ2-1, with 7 bases that match TRBD2. V gave up 0 bases and J gave up 5 bases; unmatched junction bases: 2. Germline V lookup: CDR1 SGHNT, CDR2 YYREEE (reference sequence). This CDR3 contains 14 residues. The CDR3 sequence: CASSLAAGNNEQFF. The DNA for the CDR3 is TGTGCCAGCAGCTTGGCAGCGGGAAACAATGAGCAGTTCTTC.